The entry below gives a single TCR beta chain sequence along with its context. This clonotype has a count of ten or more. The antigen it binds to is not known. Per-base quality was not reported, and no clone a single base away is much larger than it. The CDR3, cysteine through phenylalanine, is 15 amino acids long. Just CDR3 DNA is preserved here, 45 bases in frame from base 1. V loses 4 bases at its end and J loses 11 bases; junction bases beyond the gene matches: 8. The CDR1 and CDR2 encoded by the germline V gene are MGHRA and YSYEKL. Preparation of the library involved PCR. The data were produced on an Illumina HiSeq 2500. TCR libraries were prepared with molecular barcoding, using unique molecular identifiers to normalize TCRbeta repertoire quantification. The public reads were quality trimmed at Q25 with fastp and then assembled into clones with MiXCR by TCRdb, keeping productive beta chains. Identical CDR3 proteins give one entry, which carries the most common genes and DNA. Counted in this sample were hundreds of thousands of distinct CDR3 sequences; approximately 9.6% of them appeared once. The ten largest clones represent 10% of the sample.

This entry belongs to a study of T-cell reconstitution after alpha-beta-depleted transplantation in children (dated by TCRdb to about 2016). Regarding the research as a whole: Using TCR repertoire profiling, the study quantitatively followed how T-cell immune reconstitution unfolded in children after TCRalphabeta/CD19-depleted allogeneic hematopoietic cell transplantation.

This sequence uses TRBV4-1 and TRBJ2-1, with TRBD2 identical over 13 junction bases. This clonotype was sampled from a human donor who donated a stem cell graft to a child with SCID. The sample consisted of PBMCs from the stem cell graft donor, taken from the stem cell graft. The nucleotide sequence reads TGCGCCAGCAGCCCAGCTGGGACTAGCGGGGATCAGCAGTTCTTC. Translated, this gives CASSPAGTSGDQQFF.